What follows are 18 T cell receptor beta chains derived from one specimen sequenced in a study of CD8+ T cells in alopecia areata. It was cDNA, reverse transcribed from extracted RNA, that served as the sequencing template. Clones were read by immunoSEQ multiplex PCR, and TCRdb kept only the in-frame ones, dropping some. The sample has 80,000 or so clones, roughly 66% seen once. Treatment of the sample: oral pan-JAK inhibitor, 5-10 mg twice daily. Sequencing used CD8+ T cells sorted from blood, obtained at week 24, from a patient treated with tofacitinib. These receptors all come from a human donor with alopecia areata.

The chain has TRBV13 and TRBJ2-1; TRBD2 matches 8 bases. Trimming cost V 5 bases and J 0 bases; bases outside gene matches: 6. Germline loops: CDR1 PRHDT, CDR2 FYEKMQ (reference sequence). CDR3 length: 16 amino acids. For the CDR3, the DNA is TGTGCCAGCAGCGGCCTAGCGGGTAGCTCCTACAATGAGCAGTTCTTC. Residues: CASSGLAGSSYNEQFF. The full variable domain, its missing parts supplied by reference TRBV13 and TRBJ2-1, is AAGVIQSPRHLIKEKRETATLKCYPIPRHDTVYWYQQGPGQDPQFLISFYEKMQSDKGSIPDRFSAQQFSDYHSELNMSSLELGDSALYFCASSGLAGSSYNEQFFGPGTRLTVL.

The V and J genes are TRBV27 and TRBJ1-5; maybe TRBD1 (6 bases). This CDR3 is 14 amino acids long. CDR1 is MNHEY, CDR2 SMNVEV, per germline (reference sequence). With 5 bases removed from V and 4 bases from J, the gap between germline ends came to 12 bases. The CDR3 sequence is CASSPGAPNQPQHF. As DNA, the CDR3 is TGTGCCAGCAGTCCAGGGGCACCTAATCAGCCCCAGCATTTT.

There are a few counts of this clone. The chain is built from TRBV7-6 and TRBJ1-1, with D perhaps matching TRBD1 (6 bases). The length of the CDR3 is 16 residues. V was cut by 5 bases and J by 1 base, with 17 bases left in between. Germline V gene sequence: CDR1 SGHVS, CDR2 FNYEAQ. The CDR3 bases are TGTGCCAGCAGCATTTCCCGCAGGGGTGAGAACACTGAAGCTTTCTTT. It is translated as CASSISRRGENTEAFF.

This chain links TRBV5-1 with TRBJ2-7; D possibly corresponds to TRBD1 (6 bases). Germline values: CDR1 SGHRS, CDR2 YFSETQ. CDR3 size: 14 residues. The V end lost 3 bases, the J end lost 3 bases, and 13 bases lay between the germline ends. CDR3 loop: CASSSPGQNYEQYF. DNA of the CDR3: TGCGCCAGCAGCTCTCCAGGACAGAACTACGAGCAGTACTTC. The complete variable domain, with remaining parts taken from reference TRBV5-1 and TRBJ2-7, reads KAGVTQTPRYLIKTRGQQVTLSCSPISGHRSVSWYQQTPGQGLQFLFEYFSETQRNKGNFPGRFSGRQFSNSRSEMNVSTLELGDSALYLCASSSPGQNYEQYFGPGTRLTVT.

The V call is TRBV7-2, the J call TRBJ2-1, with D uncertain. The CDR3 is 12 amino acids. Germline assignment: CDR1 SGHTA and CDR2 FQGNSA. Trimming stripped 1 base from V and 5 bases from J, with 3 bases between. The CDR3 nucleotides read TGTGCCAGCAGCTTAGAGAACAATGAGCAGTTCTTC. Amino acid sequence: CASSLENNEQFF.

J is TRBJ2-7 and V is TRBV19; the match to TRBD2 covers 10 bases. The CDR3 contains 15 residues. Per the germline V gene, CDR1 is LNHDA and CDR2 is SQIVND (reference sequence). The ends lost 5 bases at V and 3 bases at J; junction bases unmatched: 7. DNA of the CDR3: TGTGCCAGTAGTGACAGGACTAGCGGCCTCTACGAGCAGTACTTC. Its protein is CASSDRTSGLYEQYF.

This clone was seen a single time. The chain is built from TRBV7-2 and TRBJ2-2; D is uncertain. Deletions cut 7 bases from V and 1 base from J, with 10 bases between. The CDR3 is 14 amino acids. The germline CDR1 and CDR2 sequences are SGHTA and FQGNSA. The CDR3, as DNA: TGTGCCAGCACCAACTACAGGAACACCGGGGAGCTGTTTTTT. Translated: CASTNYRNTGELFF.

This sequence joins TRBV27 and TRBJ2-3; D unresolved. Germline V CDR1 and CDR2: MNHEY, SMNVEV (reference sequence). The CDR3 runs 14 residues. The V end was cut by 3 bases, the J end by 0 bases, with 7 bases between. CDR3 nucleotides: TGTGCCAGCAGTTTTATCCGTAGCACAGATACGCAGTATTTT. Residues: CASSFIRSTDTQYF.

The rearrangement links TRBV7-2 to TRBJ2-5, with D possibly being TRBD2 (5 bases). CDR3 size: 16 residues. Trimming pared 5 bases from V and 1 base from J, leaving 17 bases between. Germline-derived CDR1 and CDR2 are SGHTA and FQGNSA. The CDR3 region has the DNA TGTGCCAGCAGCCTCGGACTCTTAGGGATCCAAGAGACCCAGTACTTC. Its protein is CASSLGLLGIQETQYF.

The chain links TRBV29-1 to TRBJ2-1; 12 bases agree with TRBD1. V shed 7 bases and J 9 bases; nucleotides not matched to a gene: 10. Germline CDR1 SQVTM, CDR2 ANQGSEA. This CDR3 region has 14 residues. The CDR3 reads CSASPGQGAGEQFF. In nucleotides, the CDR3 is TGCAGCGCCTCACCGGGACAGGGGGCGGGTGAGCAGTTCTTC.

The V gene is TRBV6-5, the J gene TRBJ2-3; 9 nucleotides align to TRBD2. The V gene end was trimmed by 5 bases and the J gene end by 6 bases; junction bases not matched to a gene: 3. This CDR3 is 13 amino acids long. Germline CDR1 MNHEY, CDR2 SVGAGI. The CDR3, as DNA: TGTGCCAGCAGTGCCGGACTAGCGGATACGCAGTATTTT. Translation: CASSAGLADTQYF.

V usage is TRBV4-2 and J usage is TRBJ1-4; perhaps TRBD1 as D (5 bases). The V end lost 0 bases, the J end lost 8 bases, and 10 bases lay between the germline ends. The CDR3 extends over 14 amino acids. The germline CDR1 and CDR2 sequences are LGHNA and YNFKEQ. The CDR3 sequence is CASSQDRGVEKLFF. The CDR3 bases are TGTGCCAGCAGCCAAGATCGGGGGGTGGAAAAACTGTTTTTT.

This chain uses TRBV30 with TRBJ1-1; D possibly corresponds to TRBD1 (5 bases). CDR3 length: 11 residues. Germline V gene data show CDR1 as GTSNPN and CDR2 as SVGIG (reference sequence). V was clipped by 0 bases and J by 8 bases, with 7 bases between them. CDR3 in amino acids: CAWSVGHEAFF. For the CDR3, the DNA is TGTGCCTGGAGTGTTGGACACGAAGCTTTCTTT. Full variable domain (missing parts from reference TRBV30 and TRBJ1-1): SQTIHQWPATLVQPVGSPLSLECTVEGTSNPNLYWYRQAAGRGLQLLFYSVGIGQISSEVPQNLSASRPQDRQFILSSKKLLLSDSGFYLCAWSVGHEAFFGQGTRLTVV.

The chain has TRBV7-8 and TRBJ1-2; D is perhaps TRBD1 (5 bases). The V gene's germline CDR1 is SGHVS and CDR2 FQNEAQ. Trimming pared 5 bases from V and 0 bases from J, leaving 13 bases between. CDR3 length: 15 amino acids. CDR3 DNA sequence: TGTGCCAGCAGCACCAGTTCGACAGCTAACTATGGCTACACCTTC. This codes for CASSTSSTANYGYTF.

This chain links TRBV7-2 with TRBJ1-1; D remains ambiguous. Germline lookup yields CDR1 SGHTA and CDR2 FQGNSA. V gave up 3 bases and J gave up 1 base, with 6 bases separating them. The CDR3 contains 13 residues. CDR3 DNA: TGTGCCAGCAGCTTTGCAGCGAACACTGAAGCTTTCTTT. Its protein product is CASSFAANTEAFF.

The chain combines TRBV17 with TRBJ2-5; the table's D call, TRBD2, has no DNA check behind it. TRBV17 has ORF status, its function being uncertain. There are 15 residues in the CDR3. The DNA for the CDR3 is TGTGCCAGCAGCTCAGGCGGGGGCCTCCAAGAGACCCAGTACTTC. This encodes CASSSGGGLQETQYF.

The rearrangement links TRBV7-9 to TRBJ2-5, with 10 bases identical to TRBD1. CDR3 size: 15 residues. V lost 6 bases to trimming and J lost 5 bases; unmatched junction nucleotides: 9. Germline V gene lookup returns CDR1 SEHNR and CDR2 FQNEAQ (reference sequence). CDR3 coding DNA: TGTGCCAGCAGACCCCGACAGGGGGCAAGGGAGACCCAGTACTTC. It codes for CASRPRQGARETQYF.

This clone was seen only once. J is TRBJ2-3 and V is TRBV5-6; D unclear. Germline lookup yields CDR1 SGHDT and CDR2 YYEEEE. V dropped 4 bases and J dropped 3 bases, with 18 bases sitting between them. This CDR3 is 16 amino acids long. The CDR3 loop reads CASSAGRLRLTDTQYF. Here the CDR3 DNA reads TGTGCCAGCAGCGCCGGAAGGTTGCGGCTAACAGATACGCAGTATTTT.